These 5 T cell receptor beta chains were sequenced from one sample in a study of T-cell reconstitution after alpha-beta-depleted transplantation in children. The library targeted TCRbeta and was prepared with unique molecular identifiers. TCRdb reanalysed the PCR reads using MiXCR and keeps one entry per CDR3 protein. The table lists about 640,000 distinct CDR3 sequences, roughly 15% of them singletons, with approximately 1% in the top ten. The sequencing here drew on PBMCs from the stem cell graft donor, taken from the stem cell graft. These receptor sequences come from a human donor who donated a stem cell graft to a child with acute myeloid leukemia.

Ten or more counts support this clonotype. V is TRBV7-2 and J is TRBJ1-1; weak D call: TRBD1 (5 bases). The CDR3 loop spans 16 amino acids. Per the germline V gene, CDR1 is SGHTA and CDR2 is FQGNSA. Deletions cut 0 bases from V and 0 bases from J, with 11 bases between. The CDR3 DNA sequence: TGTGCCAGCAGCTTAGCCTTCTTGGACATGAACACTGAAGCTTTCTTT. This gives the protein CASSLAFLDMNTEAFF.

This clonotype has just a few counts. This chain uses TRBV7-2 with TRBJ2-7, with 10 bases aligning to TRBD1. This CDR3 contains 17 residues. Germline V gives CDR1 SGHTA, CDR2 FQGNSA. Trimming cost V 3 bases and J 1 base; bases outside gene matches: 9. The CDR3 sequence is CASSFSGTGAQSYEQYF. CDR3 DNA: TGTGCCAGCAGCTTTTCCGGGACAGGGGCGCAATCCTACGAGCAGTACTTC.

V and J are TRBV29-1 and TRBJ1-2; perhaps TRBD1 as D (6 bases). The germline V and J ends were trimmed by 4 bases and 4 bases, with 10 bases remaining between them. Germline V CDR1 and CDR2: SQVTM, ANQGSEA. The CDR3 spans 12 residues. CDR3 amino acids: CSVVGQFYGYTF. The CDR3 coding sequence is TGCAGCGTTGTAGGACAGTTCTATGGCTACACCTTC.

The sample holds many counts of this clonotype. The V call is TRBV5-1, the J call TRBJ2-1; 11 bases agree with TRBD2. The germline gives CDR1 SGHRS, CDR2 YFSETQ. V was pared by 5 bases and J by 6 bases, with 4 bases of the junction left unmatched. The CDR3 is made up of 14 amino acids. The CDR3 bases are TGCGCCAGCAGTCACACTAGCGGGAGCAATGAGCAGTTCTTC. Amino acids: CASSHTSGSNEQFF.

This clonotype was counted a few times. The V and J genes are TRBV5-5 and TRBJ1-2; D is uncertain. The germline V and J ends were trimmed by 0 bases and 7 bases, with 10 bases remaining between them. Per the germline V gene, CDR1 is SGHKS and CDR2 is YYEKEE (reference sequence). This CDR3 has 13 residues. The CDR3 is CASSLELGSGYTF. For the CDR3, the DNA is TGTGCCAGCAGCTTGGAATTGGGATCTGGCTACACCTTC.